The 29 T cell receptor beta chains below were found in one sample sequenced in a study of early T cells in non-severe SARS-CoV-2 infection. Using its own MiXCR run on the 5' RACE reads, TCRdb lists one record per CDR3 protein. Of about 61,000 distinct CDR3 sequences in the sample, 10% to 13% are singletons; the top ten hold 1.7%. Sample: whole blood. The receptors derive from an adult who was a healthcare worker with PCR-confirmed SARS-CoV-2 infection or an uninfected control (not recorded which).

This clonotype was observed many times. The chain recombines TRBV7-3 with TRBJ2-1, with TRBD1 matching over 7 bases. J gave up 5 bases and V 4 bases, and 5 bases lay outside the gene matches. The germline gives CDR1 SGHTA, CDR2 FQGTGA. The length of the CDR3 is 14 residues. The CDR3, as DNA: TGTGCCAGCAGCTACAGACAGGGACACAATGAGCAGTTCTTC. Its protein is CASSYRQGHNEQFF.

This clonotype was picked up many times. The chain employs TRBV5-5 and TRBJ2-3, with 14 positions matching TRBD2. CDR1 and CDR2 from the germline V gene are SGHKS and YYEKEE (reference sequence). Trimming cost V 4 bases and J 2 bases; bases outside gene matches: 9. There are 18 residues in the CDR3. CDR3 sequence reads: CASSARRLAGGPTDTQYF. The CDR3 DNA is TGTGCCAGCAGCGCGAGAAGACTAGCGGGGGGGCCCACAGATACGCAGTATTTT.

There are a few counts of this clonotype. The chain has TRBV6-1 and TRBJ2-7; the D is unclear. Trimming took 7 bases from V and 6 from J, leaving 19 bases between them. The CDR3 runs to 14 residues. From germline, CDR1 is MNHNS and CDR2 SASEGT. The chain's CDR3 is CASTGPTPAPEQYF. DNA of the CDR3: TGTGCCAGCACCGGACCAACCCCGGCCCCCGAGCAGTACTTC.

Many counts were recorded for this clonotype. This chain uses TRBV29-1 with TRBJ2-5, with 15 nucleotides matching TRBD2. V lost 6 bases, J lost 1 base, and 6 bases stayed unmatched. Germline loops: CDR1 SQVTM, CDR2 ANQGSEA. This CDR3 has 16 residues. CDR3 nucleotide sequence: TGCAGCGTCCTGGGGACTAGCGGGGGGATCCAAGAGACCCAGTACTTC. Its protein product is CSVLGTSGGIQETQYF.

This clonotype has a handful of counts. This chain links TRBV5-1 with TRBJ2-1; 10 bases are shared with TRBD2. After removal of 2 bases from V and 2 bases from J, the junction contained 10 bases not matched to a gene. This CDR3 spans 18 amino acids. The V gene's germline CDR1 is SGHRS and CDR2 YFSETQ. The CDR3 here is CASSFNLFSGGPYNEQFF. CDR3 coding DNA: TGCGCCAGCAGCTTCAATCTCTTTAGCGGGGGGCCCTACAATGAGCAGTTCTTC.

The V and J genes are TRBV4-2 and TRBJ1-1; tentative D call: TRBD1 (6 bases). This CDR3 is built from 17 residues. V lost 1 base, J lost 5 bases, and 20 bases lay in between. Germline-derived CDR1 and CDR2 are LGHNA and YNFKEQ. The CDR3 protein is CASSQAGGNTGRTEAFF. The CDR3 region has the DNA TGTGCCAGCAGCCAAGCTGGGGGAAATACAGGGAGGACTGAAGCTTTCTTT.

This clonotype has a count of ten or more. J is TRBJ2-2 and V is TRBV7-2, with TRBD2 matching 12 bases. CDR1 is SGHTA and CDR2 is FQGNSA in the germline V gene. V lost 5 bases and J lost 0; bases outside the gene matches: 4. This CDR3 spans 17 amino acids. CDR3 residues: CASSPGLAGANTGELFF. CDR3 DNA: TGTGCCAGCAGCCCGGGACTAGCGGGTGCGAACACCGGGGAGCTGTTTTTT.

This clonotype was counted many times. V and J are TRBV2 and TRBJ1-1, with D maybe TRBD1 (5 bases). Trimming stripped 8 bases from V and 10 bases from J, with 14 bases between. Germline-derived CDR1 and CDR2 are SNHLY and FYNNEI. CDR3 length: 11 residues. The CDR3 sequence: CASRGRNPAFF. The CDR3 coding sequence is TGTGCCAGCCGGGGCCGGAATCCAGCTTTCTTT. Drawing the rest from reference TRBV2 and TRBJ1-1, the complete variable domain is EPEVTQTPSHQVTQMGQEVILRCVPISNHLYFYWYRQILGQKVEFLVSFYNNEISEKSEIFDDQFSVERPDGSNFTLKIRSTKLEDSAMYFCASRGRNPAFFGQGTRLTVV.

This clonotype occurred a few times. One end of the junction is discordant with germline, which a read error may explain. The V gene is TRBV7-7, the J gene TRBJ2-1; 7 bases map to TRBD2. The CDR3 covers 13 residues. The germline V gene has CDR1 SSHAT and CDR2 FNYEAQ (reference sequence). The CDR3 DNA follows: TGTGCTAGCAGTCTTGCTGGAGCGGGGAAGCAGTTCTTC. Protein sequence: CASSLAGAGKQFF.

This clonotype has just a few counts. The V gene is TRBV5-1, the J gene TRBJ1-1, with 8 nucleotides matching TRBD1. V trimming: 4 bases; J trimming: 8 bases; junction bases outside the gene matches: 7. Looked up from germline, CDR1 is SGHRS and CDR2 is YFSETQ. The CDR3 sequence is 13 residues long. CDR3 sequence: CASSPIRGLEAFF. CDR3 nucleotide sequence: TGCGCCAGCAGCCCGATCAGGGGGCTGGAAGCTTTCTTT.

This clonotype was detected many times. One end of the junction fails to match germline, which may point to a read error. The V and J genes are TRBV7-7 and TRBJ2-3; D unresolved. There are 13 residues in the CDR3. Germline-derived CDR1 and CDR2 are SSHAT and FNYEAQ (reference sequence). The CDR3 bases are TGTGCTAGCAGCCGCTTGATGGCAGATACGCAGTATTTT. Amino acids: CASSRLMADTQYF.

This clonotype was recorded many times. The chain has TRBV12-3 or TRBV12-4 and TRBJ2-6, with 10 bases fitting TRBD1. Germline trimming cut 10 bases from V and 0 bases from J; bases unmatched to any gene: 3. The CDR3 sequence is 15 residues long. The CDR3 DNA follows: TGTGCCACCCGGGACAGGGGCTCTGGGGCCAACGTCCTGACTTTC. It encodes CATRDRGSGANVLTF.

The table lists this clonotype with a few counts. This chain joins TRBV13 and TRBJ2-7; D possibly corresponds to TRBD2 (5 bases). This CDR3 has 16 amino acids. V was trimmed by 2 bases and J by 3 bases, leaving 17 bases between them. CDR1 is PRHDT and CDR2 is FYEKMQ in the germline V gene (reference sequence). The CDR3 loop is CASSLSSDSKVYEQYF. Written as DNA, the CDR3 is TGTGCCAGCAGCTTATCATCGGACTCAAAAGTCTACGAGCAGTACTTC. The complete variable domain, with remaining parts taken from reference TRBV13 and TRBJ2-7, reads AAGVIQSPRHLIKEKRETATLKCYPIPRHDTVYWYQQGPGQDPQFLISFYEKMQSDKGSIPDRFSAQQFSDYHSELNMSSLELGDSALYFCASSLSSDSKVYEQYFGPGTRLTVT.

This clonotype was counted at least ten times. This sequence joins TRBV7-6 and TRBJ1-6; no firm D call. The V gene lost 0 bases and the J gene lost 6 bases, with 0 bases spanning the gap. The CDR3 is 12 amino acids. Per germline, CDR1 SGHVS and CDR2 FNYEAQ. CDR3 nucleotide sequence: TGTGCCAGCAGCTTAGCTAATTCACCCCTCCACTTT. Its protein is CASSLANSPLHF.

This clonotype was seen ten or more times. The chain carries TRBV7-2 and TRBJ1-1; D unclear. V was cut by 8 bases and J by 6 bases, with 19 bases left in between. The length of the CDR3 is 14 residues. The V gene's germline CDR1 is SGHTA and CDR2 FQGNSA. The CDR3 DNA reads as TGTGCCAGCCGCCCGGGTGTGGCAAACCCTGAAGCTTTCTTT. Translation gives CASRPGVANPEAFF.

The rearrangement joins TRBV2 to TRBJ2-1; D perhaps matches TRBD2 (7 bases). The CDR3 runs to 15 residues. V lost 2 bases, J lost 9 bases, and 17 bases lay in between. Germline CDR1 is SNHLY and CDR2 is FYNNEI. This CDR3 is CASSEFQSAGAEQFF. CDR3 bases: TGTGCCAGCAGTGAATTCCAGAGTGCGGGGGCTGAGCAGTTCTTC.

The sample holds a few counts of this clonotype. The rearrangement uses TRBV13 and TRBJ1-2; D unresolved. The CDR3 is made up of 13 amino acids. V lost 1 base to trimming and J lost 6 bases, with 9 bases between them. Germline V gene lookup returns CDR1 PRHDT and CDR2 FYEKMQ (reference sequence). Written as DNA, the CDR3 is TGTGCCAGCAGCTTAGACGCAGTAAATGGCTACACCTTC. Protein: CASSLDAVNGYTF.

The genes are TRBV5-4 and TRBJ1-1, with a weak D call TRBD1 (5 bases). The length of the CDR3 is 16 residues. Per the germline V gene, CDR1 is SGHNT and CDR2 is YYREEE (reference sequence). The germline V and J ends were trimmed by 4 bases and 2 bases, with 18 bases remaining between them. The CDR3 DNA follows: TGTGCCAGCAGCCTCCGGGACGGTGGATCTAACACTGAAGCTTTCTTT. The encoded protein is CASSLRDGGSNTEAFF.

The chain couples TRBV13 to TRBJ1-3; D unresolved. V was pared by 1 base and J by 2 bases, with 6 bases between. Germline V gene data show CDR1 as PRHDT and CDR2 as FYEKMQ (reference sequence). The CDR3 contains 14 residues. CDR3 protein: CASSLDGAGNTIYF. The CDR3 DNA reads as TGTGCCAGCAGCTTAGACGGGGCTGGAAACACCATATATTTT.

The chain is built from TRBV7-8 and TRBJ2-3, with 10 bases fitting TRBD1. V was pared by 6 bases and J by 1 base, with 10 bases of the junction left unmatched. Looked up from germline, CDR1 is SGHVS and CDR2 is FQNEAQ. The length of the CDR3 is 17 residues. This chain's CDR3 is CASRAPGQGIGTDTQYF. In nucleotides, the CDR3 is TGTGCCAGCAGGGCCCCGGGACAGGGGATCGGCACAGATACGCAGTATTTT.

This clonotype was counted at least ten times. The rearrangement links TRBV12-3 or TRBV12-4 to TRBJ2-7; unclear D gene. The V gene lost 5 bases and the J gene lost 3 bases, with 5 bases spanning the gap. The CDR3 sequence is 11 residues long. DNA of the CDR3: TGTGCCAGCAGTATCGACTACGAGCAGTACTTC. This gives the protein CASSIDYEQYF.

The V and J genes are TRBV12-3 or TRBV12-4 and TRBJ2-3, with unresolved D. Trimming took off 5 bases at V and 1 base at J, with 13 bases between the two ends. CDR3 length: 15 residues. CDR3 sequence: CASSILGPGTDTQYF. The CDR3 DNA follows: TGTGCCAGCAGTATACTCGGGCCGGGCACAGATACGCAGTATTTT.

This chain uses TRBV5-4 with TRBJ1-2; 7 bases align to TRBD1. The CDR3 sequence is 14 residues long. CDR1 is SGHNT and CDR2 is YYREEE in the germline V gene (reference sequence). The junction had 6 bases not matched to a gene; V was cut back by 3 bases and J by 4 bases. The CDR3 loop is CASSWTGSGYGYTF. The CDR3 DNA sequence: TGTGCCAGCAGCTGGACAGGATCGGGCTATGGCTACACCTTC. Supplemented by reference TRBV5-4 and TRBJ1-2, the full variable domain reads ETGVTQSPTHLIKTRGQQVTLRCSSQSGHNTVSWYQQALGQGPQFIFQYYREEENGRGNFPPRFSGLQFPNYSSELNVNALELDDSALYLCASSWTGSGYGYTFGSGTRLTVV.

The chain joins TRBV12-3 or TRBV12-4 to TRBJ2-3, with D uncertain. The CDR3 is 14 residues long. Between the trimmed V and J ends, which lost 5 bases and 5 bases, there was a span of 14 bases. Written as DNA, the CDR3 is TGTGCCAGCAGTGATCTGGCGTTCGTAGATACGCAGTATTTT. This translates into CASSDLAFVDTQYF.

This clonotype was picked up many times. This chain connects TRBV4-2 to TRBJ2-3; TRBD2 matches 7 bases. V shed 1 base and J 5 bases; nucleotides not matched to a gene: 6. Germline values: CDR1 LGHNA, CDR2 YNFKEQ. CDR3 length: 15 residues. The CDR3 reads CASSQVGGKRDTQYF. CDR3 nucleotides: TGTGCCAGCAGCCAAGTGGGGGGGAAGAGAGATACGCAGTATTTT.

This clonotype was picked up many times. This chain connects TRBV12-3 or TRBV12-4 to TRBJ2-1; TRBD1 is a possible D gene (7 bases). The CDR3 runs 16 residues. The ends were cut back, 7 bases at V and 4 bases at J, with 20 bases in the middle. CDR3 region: CASNYGGGPPYNEQFF. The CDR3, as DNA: TGTGCCAGCAACTATGGAGGGGGCCCTCCTTACAATGAGCAGTTCTTC.

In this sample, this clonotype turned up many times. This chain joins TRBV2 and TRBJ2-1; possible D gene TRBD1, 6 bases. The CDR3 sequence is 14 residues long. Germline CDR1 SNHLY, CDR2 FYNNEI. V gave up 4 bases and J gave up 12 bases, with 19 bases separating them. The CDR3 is CASSVVPRQAPQFF. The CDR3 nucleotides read TGTGCCAGCAGTGTGGTGCCCCGACAGGCCCCGCAGTTCTTC.

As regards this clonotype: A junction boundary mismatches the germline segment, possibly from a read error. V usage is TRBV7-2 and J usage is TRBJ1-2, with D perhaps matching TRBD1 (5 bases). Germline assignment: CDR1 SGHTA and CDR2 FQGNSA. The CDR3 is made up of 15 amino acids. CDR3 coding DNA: TGTGTCAGCAGCGAATCGCCGGGACGCATCTATGGCTACACCTTC. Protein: CVSSESPGRIYGYTF.

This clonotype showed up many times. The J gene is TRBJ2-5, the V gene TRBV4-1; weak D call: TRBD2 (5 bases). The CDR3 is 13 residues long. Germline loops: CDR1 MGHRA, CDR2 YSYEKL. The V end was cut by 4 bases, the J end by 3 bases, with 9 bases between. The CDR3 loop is CASSLREEETQYF. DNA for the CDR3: TGCGCCAGCAGCCTCCGGGAAGAAGAGACCCAGTACTTC.